Listed here are 8 T cell receptor beta chains from one sample, sequenced in a study of CD8+CD57+ T cells in acquired aplastic anemia. The study profiled TCR beta VDJ and CDR3 using genomic DNA as template. Using its own MiXCR run on the reads, TCRdb lists one record per CDR3 protein. This sample has some 180,000 distinct CDR3 sequences, with around 50% found just once. Patients who underwent sequencing had shown CD8+CD57+ cell expansion by flow cytometry. The sample taken for sequencing was sorted CD4+, CD8+, or CD8+CD57+ T cells (not recorded which) from PBMCs. These receptors came from a human donor with aplastic anemia.

This clonotype has at least ten counts. V and J are TRBV6-1 and TRBJ2-5, with D hard to call. Germline V gene lookup returns CDR1 MNHNS and CDR2 SASEGT. V was pared by 2 bases and J by 5 bases, with 3 bases between. This CDR3 contains 11 residues. The DNA of the CDR3 is TGTGCCAGCAGTGAACTGGAGACCCAGTACTTC. Protein: CASSELETQYF.

Of note for this clonotype: A clone one base away is much larger, so this may be a read error. The chain employs TRBV7-3 and TRBJ2-7; TRBD1 agrees at 10 bases. There are 14 residues in the CDR3. The V gene end was trimmed by 4 bases and the J gene end by 3 bases; junction bases not matched to a gene: 3. CDR1 and CDR2 from the germline V gene are SGHTA and FQGTGA. CDR3 amino acids: CASSSGQGIYEQYF. For the CDR3, the DNA is TGTGCCAGCAGCTCGGGACAGGGGATCTACGAGCAGTACTTC.

This chain uses TRBV9 with TRBJ1-5; a weak D match, TRBD1 (6 bases). Germline V CDR1 and CDR2: SGDLS, YYNGEE. The V and J ends lost 0 bases and 9 bases respectively, with 13 bases between them. CDR3 length: 14 amino acids. This CDR3 is CASSVEGGYRPQHF. The DNA for the CDR3 is TGTGCCAGCAGCGTAGAAGGGGGGTATCGGCCCCAGCATTTT.

This clonotype showed up many times. V usage is TRBV29-1 and J usage is TRBJ1-5; 9 positions match TRBD1. This CDR3 has 13 amino acids. Germline CDR1 and CDR2: SQVTM and ANQGSEA. V lost 4 bases and J lost 6; bases outside the gene matches: 4. The CDR3 sequence: CSVGQGEGQPQHF. Written as DNA, the CDR3 is TGCAGCGTTGGACAGGGGGAAGGTCAGCCCCAGCATTTT.

The gene calls are TRBV12-5 and TRBJ1-5; D is unresolved. Trimming cost V 1 base and J 11 bases, with 12 bases left between them. Germline CDR1 LGHNT, CDR2 FRNRAP. The CDR3 runs 13 residues. The CDR3 region has the DNA TGTGCTAGTGGTTTGGACCGGGAAACCGCCCAGCATTTT. This codes for CASGLDRETAQHF.

The chain joins TRBV19 to TRBJ1-3; 9 nucleotides match TRBD1. Germline loops: CDR1 LNHDA, CDR2 SQIVND (reference sequence). The CDR3 runs 14 residues. J gave up 6 bases and V 5 bases, and 5 bases lay outside the gene matches. The CDR3 spells CASSAGQGVNTIYF. CDR3 bases: TGTGCCAGTAGTGCGGGACAGGGTGTAAACACCATATATTTT.

This chain joins TRBV2 and TRBJ2-2; unclear D gene. The CDR3 spans 13 residues. Germline CDR1 and CDR2: SNHLY and FYNNEI. Trimming pared 4 bases from V and 1 base from J, leaving 4 bases between. CDR3: CASSGQNTGELFF. The CDR3 nucleotides are TGTGCCAGCAGTGGGCAGAACACCGGGGAGCTGTTTTTT.

Comments on this clonotype: The germline gene is not matched at one end of the junction; a read error may be the cause. The chain is built from TRBV4-2 and TRBJ2-3; the D is unclear. CDR1 LGHNA and CDR2 YNFKEQ come from the germline V gene. This CDR3 has 15 amino acids. For the CDR3, the DNA is TGTGCCAGCAGCCAAGGTCTTCGCGGTTCAGAAACGCGGTATTTT. Protein sequence: CASSQGLRGSETRYF.